This T cell receptor (beta chain) stems from a study of blood T cells in healthy people across ages. PCR was performed a second time for roughly 7 to 12 cycles using a sample-barcoded 5' primer and a J-beta primer mix. TCRdb called the 5' RACE reads again in MiXCR, with one record for every CDR3 protein. The profile covers fewer than 900,000 distinct CDR3 sequences, with around 48% appearing a single time and approximately 32% taken by the ten largest. CDR3 length: 13 residues. The germline V gene has CDR1 GTSNPN and CDR2 SVGIG (reference sequence). The receptor's source is a woman aged 60-70 years in good health. The chain recombines TRBV30 with TRBJ2-1; D is possibly TRBD2 (5 bases). The J call could be wrong; TRBJ2-7 is a better fit for the DNA end. The sequenced material came from blood. The CDR3, as DNA: TGTGCCTGGAGCGTTGAACTAGAAGGCGAGCAGTACTTC. This gives the protein CAWSVELEGEQYF.